This TCR beta chain was obtained from a study of T cells in Graves' hyperthyroidism and ophthalmopathy. The overall study: Specimen type is peripheral blood, collected at initial diagnosis prior to any treatment. Study-wide points: Median prediction lead before ophthalmopathy onset was around seven months with the model. Blood shared most expanded thyroid clonotypes above 0.001.

What was amplified from RNA transcripts were TCR beta CDR3 regions. The HTBI set primed first-round TCR CDR3 RT-PCR. TCRdb reanalysed the multiplex PCR reads using MiXCR and keeps one entry per CDR3 protein. Of around 200,000 distinct CDR3 sequences in the sample, 15% to 20% are singletons; the top ten hold about 41%. The germline gives CDR1 GTSNPN, CDR2 SVGIG (reference sequence). The CDR3 is 14 residues long. V lost 3 bases and J 3 bases, leaving 12 bases between the germline ends. An absence of ophthalmopathy progression within 18 months meant stable Graves' hyperthyroidism. This clonotype appeared many times. Its specificity is unknown.

The sequence came from a man in his forties with Graves' hyperthyroidism. The chain recombines TRBV30 with TRBJ1-3; possibly TRBD1 for D (5 bases). Sample: blood. The CDR3 is CAWSREGGGNTIYF. CDR3 bases: TGTGCCTGGAGCAGGGAGGGAGGTGGAAACACCATATATTTT.